Shown below are 14 T cell receptor beta chains from a single sample sequenced in a study of CD8 T cells in ankylosing spondylitis. These receptors have no identified antigens. Study-wide results and caveats: Ankylosing spondylitis blood appeared to carry a characteristic TCR beta motif of several highly homologous variants.

TCRdb fed the 5' RACE reads into MiXCR, producing one record per CDR3 protein. The sample consists of hundreds of thousands of distinct CDR3 sequences, over 9.5% of them appearing once. The sequenced material came from blood, either unsorted or a sorted T cell fraction (not recorded which). These receptors originate from a male donor with ankylosing spondylitis.

The rearrangement uses TRBV4-1 and TRBJ1-5; D is undetermined. Trimming left V 4 bases short and J 0 bases short, with 10 bases between. CDR3 size: 15 residues. In germline, CDR1 is MGHRA, CDR2 YSYEKL. The chain's CDR3 is CASSLRIGSNQPQHF. CDR3 bases: TGCGCCAGCAGCCTCAGGATCGGTAGCAATCAGCCCCAGCATTTT.

In this sample, this clonotype turned up a few times. The rearrangement joins TRBV7-9 to TRBJ1-1; D gene uncertain. From germline, CDR1 is SEHNR and CDR2 FQNEAQ (reference sequence). V lost 2 bases and J lost 6, with 13 bases in between. The CDR3 length is 14 residues. CDR3 region: CASSLTPGFPEAFF. For the CDR3, the DNA is TGTGCCAGCAGCTTAACCCCGGGTTTCCCTGAAGCTTTCTTT. The complete variable domain, with remaining parts taken from reference TRBV7-9 and TRBJ1-1, reads DTGVSQNPRHKITKRGQNVTFRCDPISEHNRLYWYRQTLGQGPEFLTYFQNEAQLEKSRLLSDRFSAERPKGSFSTLEIQRTEQGDSAMYLCASSLTPGFPEAFFGQGTRLTVV.

This clonotype was counted a few times. This chain links TRBV20-1 with TRBJ1-4, with D unclear. In germline, CDR1 is DFQATT, CDR2 SNEGSKA (reference sequence). CDR3 length equals 14 residues. V lost 0 bases and J lost 8, with 13 bases in between. The CDR3 region is CSARDLRQEEKLFF. The CDR3 bases are TGCAGTGCTAGAGATCTGCGACAAGAGGAAAAACTGTTTTTT.

Ten or more counts support this clonotype. The chain recombines TRBV20-1 with TRBJ2-7, with 7 positions matching TRBD2. CDR3 length: 14 residues. Trimming at V came to 5 bases and at J to 2 bases, leaving 9 bases not matched to a gene. CDR1 is DFQATT and CDR2 is SNEGSKA in the germline V gene (reference sequence). CDR3 sequence: CSAGSSGTPYEQYF. CDR3 DNA sequence: TGCAGTGCTGGTTCTAGCGGAACCCCCTACGAGCAGTACTTC.

The rearrangement uses TRBV9 and TRBJ2-1; D is ambiguous. Germline V lookup: CDR1 SGDLS, CDR2 YYNGEE. Trimming removed 0 bases from V and 5 bases from J, with 12 bases in between. The CDR3 loop spans 15 amino acids. Here the CDR3 DNA reads TGTGCCAGCAGCGTAGCTCGTCCACGAAACAATGAGCAGTTCTTC. As protein: CASSVARPRNNEQFF.

This chain joins TRBV5-1 and TRBJ1-2; 9 positions match TRBD1. There are 14 residues in the CDR3. The germline V gene encodes CDR1 SGHRS and CDR2 YFSETQ. Trimming removed 4 bases from V and 3 bases from J; junction bases left unmatched: 4. The CDR3 region is CASSPGTGHYGYTF. The CDR3 DNA reads as TGCGCCAGCAGCCCCGGGACAGGGCACTATGGCTACACCTTC.

This clonotype was seen at least ten times. The chain has TRBV28 and TRBJ2-3; 10 bases are a match to TRBD2. The length of the CDR3 is 16 residues. Germline-derived CDR1 and CDR2 are MDHEN and SYDVKM. The ends lost 3 bases at V and 6 bases at J; junction bases unmatched: 9. CDR3 nucleotides: TGTGCCAGCAGTTTTTTCCGAGCGGGAGGGCAGGATACGCAGTATTTT. Translating gives CASSFFRAGGQDTQYF.

The V gene is TRBV7-3, the J gene TRBJ2-3; TRBD2 aligns across 9 bases. The CDR3 totals 16 residues. Losses at the gene ends were 5 bases for V and 6 bases for J; bases not matched to a gene: 12. CDR1 and CDR2 from the germline V gene are SGHTA and FQGTGA. The CDR3 spells CASSPRAGGLTDTQYF. The CDR3 DNA reads TGTGCCAGCAGCCCCAGGGCGGGGGGGCTTACCGATACGCAGTATTTT.

In its sample, this clonotype was seen a few times. The chain is built from TRBV14 and TRBJ1-4; no reliable D call. Per germline, CDR1 SGHDN and CDR2 FVKESK. With 6 bases removed from V and 8 bases from J, the gap between germline ends came to 16 bases. The CDR3 length is 14 residues. This CDR3 is CASSQLGVDEKLFF. The CDR3 DNA is TGTGCCAGCAGTCAACTTGGTGTGGACGAAAAACTGTTTTTT.

This clonotype was recorded many times. V is TRBV12-3 or TRBV12-4 and J is TRBJ2-7; D is ambiguous. V lost 6 bases to trimming and J lost 0 bases, with 9 bases between them. The CDR3 runs 13 residues. CDR3 amino acids: CASRSSSSYEQYF. The CDR3 DNA reads TGTGCCAGCAGGAGCTCGTCCTCCTACGAGCAGTACTTC.

The J gene is TRBJ2-1, the V gene TRBV28; the D is unclear. The CDR3 runs 14 residues. V was trimmed by 7 bases and J by 2 bases, leaving 12 bases between them. Germline CDR1 reads MDHEN; CDR2 reads SYDVKM. The CDR3 region has the DNA TGTGCCAGCAACGCCGGATACACCTACAATGAGCAGTTCTTC. Its translation: CASNAGYTYNEQFF.

This clonotype was seen ten or more times. The V gene is TRBV3-1, the J gene TRBJ1-1; D uncertain. The germline V and J ends were trimmed by 4 bases and 4 bases, with 10 bases remaining between them. The length of the CDR3 is 13 residues. Germline V gives CDR1 LGHDT, CDR2 YNNKEL (reference sequence). Written as DNA, the CDR3 is TGTGCCAGCAGCCCGCTGGAGGGCACTGAAGCTTTCTTT. Protein product: CASSPLEGTEAFF.

The table lists this clonotype with a few counts. The chain is built from TRBV20-1 and TRBJ1-1, with unresolved D. The CDR3 is 12 residues long. Trimming took 6 bases from V and 1 from J, leaving 9 bases between them. Germline CDR1 and CDR2: DFQATT and SNEGSKA (reference sequence). CDR3 sequence: CSAVSGNTEAFF. Here the CDR3 DNA reads TGCAGTGCCGTATCCGGGAACACTGAAGCTTTCTTT.

For the CDR3, the DNA is TGCAGTGCTAGAGATGGGTGGACCTACGAGCAGTACTTC. This encodes CSARDGWTYEQYF. The chain recombines TRBV20-1 with TRBJ2-7; D unclear. The ends were cut back, 0 bases at V and 2 bases at J, with 8 bases in the middle. Germline CDR1 is DFQATT and CDR2 is SNEGSKA (reference sequence). The CDR3 has 13 amino acids.